This T cell receptor (beta chain) was identified during a study of graft-versus-host responses after intestinal transplantation (dated by TCRdb to 2020 to 2022). Study-level background: The transplants that recipients got were multivisceral, liver-intestinal, or isolated intestinal. Anti-thymocyte globulin induction was given to all recipients, followed by maintenance tacrolimus and steroids for about 3 years. Bulk TCR-beta CDR3 sequencing was used to track graft-versus-host and host-versus-graft alloreactive T cell clones in the graft, circulation and bone marrow after intestinal transplantation. Alloreactive clones were identified by sequencing pre-transplant mixed lymphocyte reaction products and comparing these products with unstimulated pre-transplant donor and recipient T cells. The cohort enrolled 20 to 30 intestinal transplant recipients, one of whom was a retransplant, and a few patients without pretransplant specimens were excluded. A peak of at least 4% donor T cells among recipient peripheral blood mononuclear cells was the definition used for donor T cell macrochimerism. Instead of going to the commercial service, samples from a few later patients were sequenced in-house on an Illumina MiSeq and processed with MiXCR.

General conclusions and limits of the study: Early after transplant, peak levels of circulating GvH clones were associated with declines in HvG clones. The conclusions were limited by the relatively low number and heterogeneity of the intestinal transplant patients. GvH clones turned up in recipient bone marrow, with some appearing earlier in ileal mucosa or blood, a pattern consistent with an intestinal mucosal origin. In patients with donor T cell macrochimerism, the allografts had high GvH to HvG T cell clonal ratios.

The library came from the immunoSEQ multiplex PCR assay. For most patients, genomic DNA was isolated using the Qiagen DNeasy Blood and Tissue Kit and was shipped frozen to Adaptive Biotechnologies for TCR sequencing. High-throughput TCR-beta CDR3 sequencing of genomic DNA from most patients was performed by Adaptive Biotechnologies. Per the authors' processing: Adaptive's ImmunoSEQ software was the source of the TCR sequencing data for 18 patients, while a few other patients were processed with MiXCR and VDJtools. To correct CD4 versus CD8 sorting errors, any sequence found in both subsets at a frequency ratio below 5:1 was removed. Because the origin of CDR3 nucleotide sequences shared between donor and recipient could not be assigned, those sequences were removed. At least 2-fold expansion over unstimulated cells and a minimum CFSE-low frequency of 0.002% (template counts) or 0.001% (read counts) were required for clones to be classified as alloreactive. Mappable clones were those detected in sequenced pre-transplant spleen, lymph node, or MLR CFSE-low populations of the donor or recipient. Cumulative frequency of alloreactive clones was calculated as a percentage of all sequences weighted by copy number. In TCRdb, the immuneACCESS table is reduced to in-frame sequences with V and J assigned. These tables do not hold every clone; where another copy was compared, an unresolved V gene accounts for under half, and the others remain unexplained. V and J calls and clone size follow that table, whereas D and trimming were derived from the DNA. This sample comprises about 130,000 clones, around 90% of them detected only once. The ten biggest clones cover 0.19% of the sample.

Details on this clone: The antigen it binds to is not known. No much larger clone is present one base from it, and per-base qualities are unavailable.

Explained via the paper, the time point label denotes: cells obtained before transplantation from donor or recipient. CD3+CD4+ and CD3+CD8+ populations were FACS-sorted from unstimulated pre-transplant donor and recipient cells taken from spleen or lymph nodes. The clonotype comes from a human donor who received an intestinal transplant. This specimen consisted of unstimulated CD4+ T cells sorted from spleen or lymph node cells, obtained before intestinal transplant.

The CDR3 is CASSEVPYEQYF. The DNA is as follows: TGTGCCAGCAGTGAAGTCCCCTACGAGCAGTACTTC. The chain is encoded by TRBV6-5 joined to TRBJ2-7; the D segment cannot be called with confidence. The trim is 5 bases for V and 2 bases for J, with a gap of 7 bases between the germline ends. The CDR3 measures 12 amino acids from cysteine to phenylalanine. Only the CDR3 part of the read is kept: 36 bases, read in frame from the first base. In the germline V gene, CDR1 corresponds to MNHEY and CDR2 to SVGAGI.